This TCR beta chain was documented in a study of blood T cells in healthy people across ages. The CDR3 is 15 residues long. CDR1 and CDR2 from the germline V gene are LNHDA and SQIVND (reference sequence). The V and J ends lost 4 bases and 2 bases, in that order; junction bases with no gene match: 5. Next came a second PCR, run for roughly 6 to 11 cycles, which used a sample-barcoded 5' primer along with a J-beta primer mix. One entry per CDR3 protein results from TCRdb running MiXCR on the 5' RACE reads. The sample carries about 1 million distinct CDR3 sequences, 45% recorded once. There were at least 6 micrograms of total RNA extracted from every sample.

The sequencing input was blood. The V gene is TRBV19, the J gene TRBJ2-7; 10 bases agree with TRBD2. This receptor was identified in a woman aged 60-75 years in good health. CDR3 DNA sequence: TGTGCCAGTAGTACTAGCGGGAGTCGCACCTACGAGCAGTACTTC. This sequence encodes CASSTSGSRTYEQYF.